The rows below give T cell receptor beta chains drawn from one sample of a study of cytomegalovirus exposure and HLA in healthy donors. The method was immunoSEQ multiplex PCR; TCRdb's version includes in-frame clones alone and lacks a portion of them. Counted here are approximately 150,000 clones, approximately 83% occurring once; the ten biggest clones make up roughly 2%. The sequencing input was PBMCs. The receptor set was obtained from a woman aged 40 to 50 in good health and CMV-seronegative. The CDR3 runs from the conserved cysteine through the conserved F or W. D genes are given only for firm matches. Rows give clone size only sometimes, using once, few, many, or a class for an expanded clone.

j_call,v_call,d_call,clone_size,cdr3_nt,cdr3_aa
TRBJ1-2,TRBV7-9,TRBD1,once,TGTTCCAGCAGCTTAGCCGGGACAGACTATGGCTACACCTTC,CSSSLAGTDYGYTF
TRBJ1-6,TRBV28,-,-,TGTGCCAGCAGTTTACTCAGCTCCTATAATTCACCCCTCCACTTT,CASSLLSSYNSPLHF
TRBJ2-7,TRBV6-1,-,-,TGTGCCAGCAGTGCCGGGGGGCATGAGCAGTACTTC,CASSAGGHEQYF
TRBJ2-3,TRBV5-1,TRBD2,-,TGCGCCAGCAGCTTCTCTAGCGGCACTAGCACAGATACGCAGTATTTT,CASSFSSGTSTDTQYF
TRBJ1-3,TRBV7-9,TRBD1,-,TGTGCCAGCGCCCCGGACAGGGCGGGAAACACCATATATTTT,CASAPDRAGNTIYF
TRBJ1-2,TRBV5-1,-,-,TGCGCCAGCAGCTTGGGGCCTTTTGGGGCCGGGCAAGGGTCCGGTTATGGCTACACCTTC,CASSLGPFGAGQGSGYGYTF
TRBJ1-4,TRBV5-4,TRBD1,few,TGTGCCAGCAGCTTCTGGGACAGGAGGGAAAAACTGTTTTTT,CASSFWDRREKLFF
TRBJ2-3,TRBV6-5,-,once,TGTGCCAGCAGTCGGACTAATTCGGCGCAGTATTTT,CASSRTNSAQYF
TRBJ1-2,TRBV18,-,-,TGTGCCAGCTCAACAACTCGGACGGGATCTAACTATGGCTACACCTTC,CASSTTRTGSNYGYTF
TRBJ2-7,TRBV5-6,TRBD2,once,TGTGCCAGCAGCTTCGGGACTAACTCCTACGAGCAGTACTTC,CASSFGTNSYEQYF
TRBJ2-1,TRBV7-9,-,-,TGTTCCAGCAGCCAGGACTTGACGACATTCGATGAGCAGTTCTTC,CSSSQDLTTFDEQFF
TRBJ1-1,TRBV27,TRBD1,-,TGTGCCAGCAGTCCGAATCAGGGGGTCACTGAAGCTTTCTTT,CASSPNQGVTEAFF
TRBJ1-1,TRBV11-2,-,-,TGTGCCAGCAGCTTAGATCGGGGGGATGAAGCTTTCTTT,CASSLDRGDEAFF
TRBJ1-3,TRBV19,TRBD1,once,TGTGCCAGTAAGCCCCTAGAGGGACAGGGGGCTGGAAACACCATATATTTT,CASKPLEGQGAGNTIYF
TRBJ1-2,TRBV6-6,-,few,TGTGCCAGCGGCTCGCACAGGGTTGGGGACTATGGCTACACCTTC,CASGSHRVGDYGYTF
TRBJ1-3,TRBV28,TRBD1,few,TGTGCCAGCAGTCCCGGACGACAGGGGGCTGGAAACACCATATATTTT,CASSPGRQGAGNTIYF
TRBJ1-1,TRBV28,-,-,TGTGCCAGCAGTTCGCCAACGACAGGCCGGAACACTGAAGCTTTCTTT,CASSSPTTGRNTEAFF
TRBJ1-4,TRBV5-1,TRBD1,-,TGCGCCAGCAGCCCACAGGTGACAGGGTTGAATGAAAAACTGTTTTTT,CASSPQVTGLNEKLFF
TRBJ1-4,TRBV30,-,-,TGTGCCTCTGGGGGGGGGACTAATGAAAAACTGTTTTTT,CASGGGTNEKLFF
TRBJ2-7,TRBV7-6,-,once,TGTGCCAGCAGCTTATTAGGGGGTGGGATTACCTCCTCCTACGAGCAGTACTTC,CASSLLGGGITSSYEQYF
TRBJ2-7,TRBV11-2,-,-,TGTGCCAGCAGCTTAGAGCGCCGCTACGAGCAGTACTTC,CASSLERRYEQYF
TRBJ1-2,TRBV5-8,TRBD1,-,TGTGCCAGCAGCCTCGATGGAGGGGGCTCTTTAGGCTATGGCTACACCTTC,CASSLDGGGSLGYGYTF
TRBJ1-1,TRBV28,TRBD1,few,TGTGCCAGCAGAAATCCGGGACAGGGGATGATGAACACTGAAGCTTTCTTT,CASRNPGQGMMNTEAFF
TRBJ2-7,TRBV9,TRBD2,-,TGTGCCAGCAGCGTCGGGCCTAGCGGGGGATACGAGCAGTACTTC,CASSVGPSGGYEQYF
TRBJ2-7,TRBV6-1,-,few,TGTGCCAGCTTAACAGCCTCATCCTACGAGCAGTACTTC,CASLTASSYEQYF
TRBJ1-4,TRBV7-9,-,-,TGTGCCAGCAGCTTCTCGGTTGGTGAAAAACTGTTTTTT,CASSFSVGEKLFF
TRBJ2-7,TRBV5-1,TRBD1,-,TGCGCCAGCAGCTACCGGGACAGGGGATCCTACGAGCAGTACTTC,CASSYRDRGSYEQYF
TRBJ2-1,TRBV13,TRBD2,-,TGTGCCAGCAGCCCGGTAACTAGCGGGCGCGGTGGTGAGCAGTTCTTC,CASSPVTSGRGGEQFF
TRBJ2-7,TRBV18,TRBD2,-,TGTGCCAGCTCACCATCGCGGGAGATAGTTGACGAGCAGTACTTC,CASSPSREIVDEQYF
TRBJ1-1,TRBV14,TRBD1,few,TGTGCCAGTGCACAGGGGGCCCGAACTGAAGCTTTCTTT,CASAQGARTEAFF
TRBJ2-7,TRBV11-3,-,-,TGTGCCAGCAGCTTAGAAGACAGCGAGCAGTACTTC,CASSLEDSEQYF
TRBJ1-2,TRBV5-4,-,-,TGTGCCAGCAGCGGGGGGGGGCCTGGCTACACCTTC,CASSGGGPGYTF
TRBJ1-5,TRBV19,-,-,TGTGCCAGTAATGCTGGGGGGAACAATCAGCCCCAGCATTTT,CASNAGGNNQPQHF
TRBJ1-4,TRBV11-2,-,once,TGTGCCAGCAGCCGAAACAGGAATGAAAAACTGTTTTTT,CASSRNRNEKLFF
TRBJ2-1,TRBV27,-,-,TGTGCCAGCAGTTCGGGACTCCGCCTAGGGGAGCAGTTCTTC,CASSSGLRLGEQFF
TRBJ1-1,TRBV28,-,few,TGTGCCAGCAGTACCCACGGGGGGCTGAACACTGAAGCTTTCTTT,CASSTHGGLNTEAFF
TRBJ1-2,TRBV7-9,-,once,TGTGCCAGCAGCCACCGGGACACAAGTAACTATGGCTACACCTTC,CASSHRDTSNYGYTF
TRBJ1-2,TRBV5-4,TRBD1,-,TGTGCCAGCAGCTTAGGACAGGAGGTCTACACCTTC,CASSLGQEVYTF
TRBJ1-2,TRBV7-6,TRBD1,-,TGTGCCAGCAGCTTGGCCACCCCGGACAGGTCCTTTTATGGCTACACCTTC,CASSLATPDRSFYGYTF
TRBJ1-2,TRBV6-1,-,-,TGTGCCAGCAGTTCTCCGGGACACCGAGGTGTATATACCTTC,CASSSPGHRGVYTF
TRBJ2-5,TRBV5-5,-,-,TGTGCCAGCAGCTTCCTCCAAGAGACCCAGTACTTC,CASSFLQETQYF
TRBJ1-1,TRBV5-4,-,-,TGTGCCAGCAGCTTGGCTGGGGGCTCTGAAGCTTTCTTT,CASSLAGGSEAFF
TRBJ2-5,TRBV30,-,-,TGTGCCTGGAGTGGGACAGTGGGGGAGACCCAGTACTTC,CAWSGTVGETQYF
TRBJ1-1,TRBV5-1,TRBD1,few,TGCGCCAGCAGCTCGGGACAGCTGAACACTGAAGCTTTCTTT,CASSSGQLNTEAFF
TRBJ2-5,TRBV5-1,-,-,TGCGCCAGCGGGGAGACATATGGGGATCAAGAGACCCAGTACTTC,CASGETYGDQETQYF
TRBJ1-4,TRBV5-8,TRBD1,-,TGTGCCAGTGGAAGGGGGCTAGGTGAAAAACTGTTTTTT,CASGRGLGEKLFF
TRBJ1-5,TRBV5-4,-,few,TGTGCCAGCAGCTTGGCGGGGGGCGGGCAGCCCCAGCATTTT,CASSLAGGGQPQHF
TRBJ1-2,TRBV6-5,-,-,TGTGCCAGCAGCCTCCCTCGGGGGGTTGGCTACACCTTC,CASSLPRGVGYTF
TRBJ2-2,TRBV2,-,once,TGTGCCAGCAGTTACAGGGATTTGGGCGGGGAGCTGTTTTTT,CASSYRDLGGELFF
TRBJ2-7,TRBV4-1,-,-,TGCGCCAGCAGCCAAGCCCCAGGGGTAAGGGCAGTCGAGCAGTACTTC,CASSQAPGVRAVEQYF
TRBJ2-6,TRBV7-6,TRBD2,-,TGTGCCAGCAGTTCTGCGGGGGTGGGGGCCAACGTCCTGACTTTC,CASSSAGVGANVLTF
TRBJ2-7,TRBV4-1,TRBD2,few,TGCGCCAGCAGCCACCCGGGAGGTACCTACGAGCAGTACTTC,CASSHPGGTYEQYF
TRBJ2-7,TRBV2,-,-,TGTGCCAGCAGTGATAGGACGGCTAGCTCCTACGAGCAGTACTTC,CASSDRTASSYEQYF
TRBJ2-5,TRBV7-8,-,-,TGTGCCAGCGGCCGGGGCAGCGGGCAAGAGACCCAGTACTTC,CASGRGSGQETQYF
TRBJ2-1,TRBV29-1,-,-,TGCAGCGGCGACAGATACAATGAGCAGTTCTTC,CSGDRYNEQFF